This TCR beta chain was sequenced in a study of blood T cells in healthy people across ages. A second PCR of 7 to 11 cycles used a sample-barcoded 5' primer and a J-beta primer mix. From each sample, at least 2.5 million paired-end reads containing CDR3 were obtained. MiXCR, run by TCRdb on the 5' RACE reads, gives a single entry per CDR3 protein. The data hold about 670,000 distinct CDR3 sequences, with 35% to 50% observed a single time. Germline trimming cut 7 bases from V and 11 bases from J; bases unmatched to any gene: 21. Germline lookup yields CDR1 DFQATT and CDR2 SNEGSKA (reference sequence). The CDR3 loop spans 15 amino acids.

The chain carries TRBV20-1 and TRBJ2-5, with TRBD2 matching over 8 bases. Sequencing input: blood. This TCR was recovered from a man older than 75 in good health. For the CDR3, the DNA is TGCAGTGTCCGGGAGGGTCAAGGAGAGAACAATGAGCAGTACTTC. Translation gives CSVREGQGENNEQYF.